Listed below are T cell receptor beta chains from one sample, sequenced in a study of blood T cell repertoires in COVID-19. Generated by immunoSEQ multiplex PCR, the TCRdb table keeps only in-frame clones and is missing some. The repertoire consists of under 150,000 clones, with about 88% occurring once and the leading ten covering roughly 10%. What was sequenced was peripheral blood. Every receptor here comes from a man aged 50-60 years with active or convalescent COVID-19. The CDR3 runs from the conserved cysteine through the conserved F or W. D genes are given only for firm matches. Clone size appears in some rows only: once, few, many, or a class for an expanded clone.

NA	TRBJ1-6	NA	TRBV3-1/TRBV3-2	CASSQDSGGSPLHF	TGTGCCAGCAGCCAAGATAGCGGGGGTTCACCCCTCCACTTT
TRBD1	TRBJ1-5	few	TRBV19	CASSTIIARGRPIQPQHF	TGTGCCAGTAGTACCATTATAGCAAGGGGGCGGCCAATTCAGCCCCAGCATTTT
TRBD1	TRBJ2-5	NA	TRBV11-2	CASSFPGQGKETQYF	TGTGCCAGCAGCTTCCCGGGACAGGGGAAAGAGACCCAGTACTTC
NA	TRBJ2-7	NA	TRBV28	CASSLQTRTSYEQYF	TGTGCCAGCAGTTTACAGACACGCACCTCCTACGAGCAGTACTTC
TRBD1	TRBJ2-7	NA	TRBV5-1	CASSSQVQGAYEQYF	TGCGCCAGCAGCTCCCAGGTGCAGGGGGCCTACGAGCAGTACTTC
NA	TRBJ1-1	NA	TRBV6-5	CASGRGIGTEAFF	TGTGCCAGCGGCAGGGGAATAGGCACTGAAGCTTTCTTT
NA	TRBJ2-4	NA	TRBV7-2	CASSPWGGGGKNIQYF	TGTGCCAGCAGCCCATGGGGAGGGGGAGGCAAAAACATTCAGTACTTC
NA	TRBJ1-2	NA	TRBV28	CASSLWSYGYTF	TGTGCCAGCAGTTTATGGAGTTATGGCTACACCTTC
TRBD1	TRBJ2-3	NA	TRBV6-5	CASRWTGGTDTQYF	TGTGCCAGCAGGTGGACAGGGGGAACAGATACGCAGTATTTT
TRBD1	TRBJ1-5	NA	TRBV30	CAWSNPGGKGSNQPQHF	TGTGCCTGGAGTAATCCAGGGGGAAAGGGGAGCAATCAGCCCCAGCATTTT
NA	TRBJ2-3	NA	TRBV24-1	CATSDLPARGADTQYF	TGTGCCACCAGTGATTTGCCGGCCAGGGGCGCAGATACGCAGTATTTT
TRBD1	TRBJ2-3	NA	TRBV5-1	CASSLGDRGVTDTQYF	TGCGCCAGCAGCTTGGGGGACAGGGGTGTTACAGATACGCAGTATTTT
TRBD1	TRBJ2-1	NA	TRBV11-2	CASSWTGQLNNEQFF	TGTGCCAGCAGCTGGACGGGACAGTTAAACAATGAGCAGTTCTTC
NA	TRBJ2-6	NA	TRBV7-8	CASSLANRGSGANVLTF	TGTGCCAGCAGCTTAGCTAATAGGGGCTCTGGGGCCAACGTCCTGACTTTC
TRBD1	TRBJ2-7	NA	TRBV4-1	CASSQRGGQGRHEQYF	TGCGCCAGCAGCCAAAGGGGAGGACAGGGAAGACACGAGCAGTACTTC
TRBD1	TRBJ2-1	NA	TRBV12-3/TRBV12-4	CASSYRGHEQFF	TGTGCCAGCAGTTACAGGGGGCATGAGCAGTTCTTC
TRBD1	TRBJ1-6	NA	TRBV6-5	CASRALGQNNSPLHF	TGTGCCAGCAGGGCCCTGGGACAGAATAATTCACCCCTCCACTTT
NA	TRBJ2-3	NA	TRBV7-9	CASSLSRSRVTDTQYF	TGTGCCAGCAGCTTAAGCCGGTCCCGGGTCACAGATACGCAGTATTTT
NA	TRBJ1-1	NA	TRBV10-3	CAISESQAEAFF	TGTGCCATCAGTGAGTCCCAGGCTGAAGCTTTCTTT
TRBD1	TRBJ2-5	few	TRBV5-5	CASSHGTVLRWETQYF	TGTGCCAGCAGCCATGGGACAGTTCTTAGATGGGAGACCCAGTACTTC
NA	TRBJ1-2	NA	TRBV12-3/TRBV12-4	CASSPHENYGYTF	TGTGCCAGCAGCCCTCATGAGAACTATGGCTACACCTTC
TRBD1	TRBJ1-2	NA	TRBV5-1	CASSQSGQDYGYTF	TGCGCCAGCAGCCAGTCGGGACAGGACTATGGCTACACCTTC
NA	TRBJ1-1	NA	TRBV11-2	CASSSRRAGGSLGTEAFF	TGTGCCAGCAGCTCACGGAGGGCGGGGGGCTCCCTTGGCACTGAAGCTTTCTTT
TRBD1	TRBJ1-2	once	TRBV6-5	CASSRDGGQIYGYTF	TGTGCCAGCAGTCGAGACGGGGGACAGATCTATGGCTACACCTTC
TRBD1	TRBJ1-1	NA	TRBV6-5	CASGQGNTEAFF	TGTGCCAGCGGACAGGGGAACACTGAAGCTTTCTTT
NA	TRBJ1-1	few	TRBV12-5	CASGLDTVNTEAFF	TGTGCTAGTGGTTTGGATACAGTAAACACTGAAGCTTTCTTT
TRBD1	TRBJ1-6	NA	TRBV19	CASRTGDSPLHF	TGTGCCAGTCGGACAGGGGATTCACCCCTCCACTTT
NA	TRBJ1-3	NA	TRBV25-1	CASSEFRGRGNTIYF	TGTGCCAGCAGTGAATTTCGGGGAAGAGGAAACACCATATATTTT
TRBD1	TRBJ1-5	NA	TRBV3-1/TRBV3-2	CASSQDDRGRGNQPQHF	TGTGCCAGCAGCCAAGACGACAGGGGGCGCGGCAATCAGCCCCAGCATTTT
TRBD2	TRBJ2-2	NA	TRBV6-4	CASRKEGGPPTGELFF	TGTGCCAGCAGGAAGGAGGGAGGGCCTCCGACCGGGGAGCTGTTTTTT
NA	TRBJ2-7	NA	TRBV29-1	CSVVAQEQYF	TGCAGCGTTGTAGCGCAAGAGCAGTACTTC
NA	TRBJ2-6	NA	TRBV6-5	CASKRETGANVLTF	TGTGCCAGCAAGAGGGAAACTGGGGCCAACGTCCTGACTTTC
TRBD2	TRBJ2-7	NA	TRBV5-1	CASSLTGTSALYEQYF	TGCGCCAGCAGCTTGACCGGGACTAGCGCCCTCTACGAGCAGTACTTC
TRBD2	TRBJ2-2	NA	TRBV2	CASKASGSSTGELFF	TGTGCCAGCAAGGCTAGCGGGAGTAGCACCGGGGAGCTGTTTTTT
NA	TRBJ2-6	NA	TRBV5-6	CASSFAGLHSGANVLTF	TGTGCCAGCAGCTTTGCGGGGCTCCACTCTGGGGCCAACGTCCTGACTTTC
TRBD2	TRBJ2-7	few	TRBV19	CASSPTSAQGIYEQYF	TGTGCCAGTAGTCCGACTAGCGCCCAAGGGATCTACGAGCAGTACTTC
TRBD2	TRBJ2-1	NA	TRBV10-3	CAISERLAGGVYNEQFF	TGTGCCATCAGTGAGAGACTAGCGGGAGGGGTTTACAATGAGCAGTTCTTC
TRBD1	TRBJ2-5	NA	TRBV28	CASSRDRGQGTQYF	TGTGCCAGCAGCCGGGACAGGGGGCAAGGGACCCAGTACTTC
NA	TRBJ2-7	NA	TRBV3-1/TRBV3-2	CASSLDQNRVRYEQYF	TGTGCCAGCAGCCTAGACCAAAACAGGGTAAGGTACGAGCAGTACTTC
NA	TRBJ1-1	many	TRBV6-1	CASSERGGWTEAFF	TGTGCCAGCAGTGAACGAGGAGGGTGGACTGAAGCTTTCTTT
NA	TRBJ2-5	NA	TRBV5-5	CASSAGRVEETQYF	TGTGCCAGCAGCGCGGGGCGGGTGGAAGAGACCCAGTACTTC
NA	TRBJ1-2	NA	TRBV20-1	CSARSVSGYTF	TGCAGTGCTAGATCGGTTAGCGGCTACACCTTC
TRBD2	TRBJ2-7	once	TRBV29-1	CSAKSSGRRNEQYF	TGCAGCGCCAAATCTAGCGGGAGGCGGAACGAGCAGTACTTC
TRBD2	TRBJ2-3	once	TRBV6-5	CASSYIGDYKGTQYF	TGTGCCAGCAGTTACATCGGGGACTACAAGGGTACGCAGTATTTT
TRBD2	TRBJ2-1	NA	TRBV5-1	CASSLSAGRNEQFF	TGCGCCAGCAGCTTGTCCGCCGGGAGGAATGAGCAGTTCTTC
TRBD1	TRBJ2-5	NA	TRBV5-1	CASSLASGGRQETQYF	TGCGCCAGCAGCTTGGCCTCAGGGGGACGTCAAGAGACCCAGTACTTC
NA	TRBJ2-1	NA	TRBV28	CASSTGRGLTYNEQFF	TGTGCCAGCAGTACCGGTCGCGGGCTAACCTACAATGAGCAGTTCTTC
NA	TRBJ1-2	NA	TRBV28	CASRAGSGYTF	TGTGCCAGCAGGGCAGGATCTGGCTACACCTTC
NA	TRBJ1-2	NA	TRBV11-1	CASSTSTGSNYGYTF	TGTGCCAGCAGCACCAGCACAGGCAGCAACTATGGCTACACCTTC
NA	TRBJ1-3	NA	TRBV28	CASSRPGTGNTIYF	TGTGCCAGCAGTCGTCCCGGGACAGGAAACACCATATATTTT
TRBD2	TRBJ2-2	NA	TRBV9	CASSVSTSGNTGELFF	TGTGCCAGCAGCGTGAGTACTAGCGGGAACACCGGGGAGCTGTTTTTT
NA	TRBJ1-1	NA	TRBV30	CAWRRGISNTEAFF	TGTGCCTGGCGACGGGGGATTTCGAACACTGAAGCTTTCTTT
TRBD1	TRBJ1-2	few	TRBV15	CATSRDSMTGRRSNYGYTF	TGTGCCACCAGCAGAGACTCAATGACAGGGCGCCGGTCTAACTATGGCTACACCTTC
TRBD2	TRBJ2-3	NA	TRBV7-2	CASSLASSGRSTDTQYF	TGTGCCAGCAGCTTAGCATCTAGCGGGAGAAGCACAGATACGCAGTATTTT
NA	TRBJ2-4	NA	TRBV7-2	CASSLPQNIQYF	TGTGCCAGCAGTCTCCCCCAAAACATTCAGTACTTC